The entry that follows covers one T cell receptor beta chain sequence. Germline-derived CDR1 and CDR2 are LNHDA and SQIVND (reference sequence). The CDR3 is 13 residues long. With V trimmed by 5 bases and J by 4 bases, 3 bases remained unmatched. This sample is drawn from a study of technical replicates of blood from a handful of donors. Assay used: immunoSEQ multiplex PCR; TCRdb lists only in-frame clones, some missing. Among around 80,000 clones listed, 95% to 98% were seen once. The chain uses TRBV19 and TRBJ2-7; the match to TRBD1 covers 9 bases. Sequencing was carried out using T cells isolated from PBMCs. The source of this sequence is a human donor in good health. The CDR3 here is CASSVGQGYEQYF. The CDR3 region has the DNA TGTGCCAGTAGTGTGGGACAGGGTTACGAGCAGTACTTC.